This T cell receptor (beta chain) was identified during a study of shared clonotypes between healthy human individuals. In the study overall: The study enrolled a couple of women and a few men aged 18 to 49. General observations from the study: A handful of donors shared 4.5% to 6.5% of their naive CD4 clonotypes. Naive subsets tended to show greater estimated richness than memory subsets. Sequencing depth was a factor that was expected to affect clonotype sharing among donors.

Clones were sequenced by immunoSEQ multiplex PCR, and TCRdb holds only the in-frame ones, with some missing. The sample contains over 2,000,000 clones, around 95% of which appear only once. Germline assignment: CDR1 LNHNV and CDR2 YYDKDF (reference sequence). The length of the CDR3 is 13 residues. V dropped 5 bases and J dropped 4; count of bases not matched to a gene: 5. Terminally differentiated effector memory CD45RA+ cells were excluded from the naive CD8 cells, which were CD45RO-negative and positively selected for CCR7. Worth noting for this clone: Antigen unknown.

The chain carries TRBV15 and TRBJ2-7; TRBD2 matches at 7 bases. Material for sequencing was naive CD8+ T cells from PBMCs. The sequence was obtained from a man in his late teens or twenties in good health. Some clones in this sample may be carry-over from other donors' samples. CDR3 DNA sequence: TGTGCCACCAGCGGGAGGGCCTCGTACGAGCAGTACTTC. Translated: CATSGRASYEQYF.